A single count supports the clone carrying this TCR beta chain. The data originate from a study of cytomegalovirus exposure and HLA in healthy donors. The CDR3 extends over 14 amino acids. The germline V and J ends were trimmed by 6 bases and 6 bases, with 17 bases remaining between them. Per the germline V gene, CDR1 is MNHNS and CDR2 is SASEGT. With 60 Vbeta and 13 Jbeta primers, the PCR was carried out. The table came from immunoSEQ multiplex PCR; TCRdb's copy has only in-frame clones and leaves some out. Of tens of thousands of clones in the sample, around 77% were seen once. The sequencing input was PBMCs. This chain joins TRBV6-1 and TRBJ1-1; maybe TRBD1 (6 bases). The sequence was obtained from a man between 25 and 39 years old in good health and CMV-seronegative. CDR3 in amino acids: CASRIISQGSEAFF. CDR3 bases: TGTGCCAGCAGGATTATTTCACAGGGTTCTGAAGCTTTCTTT.